Each of the 28 T cell receptor beta chains below was sequenced from the same sample in a study of T cell responses to AZD1222 COVID-19 vaccine. This table comes from immunoSEQ multiplex PCR, and its TCRdb copy is limited to in-frame clones, with some not included. The sample contains fewer than 110,000 clones, about 82% of which appear only once. The source material was peripheral blood, sampled on day 0 of AZD1222 vaccination. The receptors were sampled from an adult in good health.

The rearrangement links TRBV7-2 to TRBJ1-5; unclear D gene. The V end was cut by 5 bases, the J end by 2 bases, with 10 bases between. CDR1 SGHTA and CDR2 FQGNSA come from the germline V gene. The CDR3 is made up of 14 amino acids. CDR3 loop: CASSPGRGNQPQHF. CDR3 DNA sequence: TGTGCCAGCAGCCCCGGACGGGGCAATCAGCCCCAGCATTTT.

In this sample, this clone turned up a few times. This CDR3 reads CASSNPYRGRNEQFF. Written as DNA, the CDR3 is TGTGCCAGTAGTAACCCCTACAGGGGGCGGAATGAGCAGTTCTTC. J is TRBJ2-1 and V is TRBV19, with 9 bases identical to TRBD1. CDR3 size: 15 residues. Germline values: CDR1 LNHDA, CDR2 SQIVND (reference sequence). J lost 7 bases, V lost 4 bases, and 8 bases had no gene match.

This chain links TRBV28 with TRBJ2-1; 7 bases are shared with TRBD1. Trimming took 8 bases from V and 10 from J; bases not matched to a gene: 14. The CDR3 is made up of 14 amino acids. In germline, CDR1 is MDHEN, CDR2 SYDVKM. The CDR3 protein is CASGESRTGREQFF. The CDR3 DNA follows: TGTGCCAGCGGAGAGAGTCGGACAGGCCGGGAGCAGTTCTTC.

With respect to this clone: One end of the junction fails to match germline, which may point to a read error. The chain recombines TRBV12-3 or TRBV12-4 with TRBJ2-1, with no clear D. This CDR3 has 12 residues. CDR3 nucleotide sequence: TGTGCCAGCAGTGCCTCAACTAACCCCCCTATCTTC. It codes for CASSASTNPPIF.

This sequence joins TRBV27 and TRBJ2-1, with TRBD1 matching 10 bases. This CDR3 contains 17 residues. CDR1 and CDR2 from the germline V gene are MNHEY and SMNVEV (reference sequence). V lost 5 bases to trimming and J lost 6 bases; unmatched junction nucleotides: 13. The CDR3 coding sequence is TGTGCCAGCAGTGCACGATCGGGACAGGGGTTAGGCAATGAGCAGTTCTTC. Translated, it gives CASSARSGQGLGNEQFF.

The chain recombines TRBV29-1 with TRBJ1-4; D ambiguous. Germline V lookup: CDR1 SQVTM, CDR2 ANQGSEA. The V end was cut by 7 bases, the J end by 6 bases, with 12 bases between. The CDR3 length is 12 residues. This CDR3 is CSGRVFDEKLFF. CDR3 DNA sequence: TGCAGCGGTCGGGTCTTTGATGAAAAACTGTTTTTT.

This chain joins TRBV7-3 and TRBJ2-6, with a tentative D call TRBD1 (5 bases). There are 15 residues in the CDR3. Germline CDR1 reads SGHTA; CDR2 reads FQGTGA. V shed 9 bases and J shed 1 base, with 13 bases lying between them. The CDR3 loop is CASEQVGSGANVLTF. The DNA for the CDR3 is TGTGCCAGTGAACAGGTGGGATCTGGGGCCAACGTCCTGACTTTC.

CDR3 DNA sequence: TGCGCCAGCAGCCTTAGACCCAGCTCCTACAATGAGCAGTTCTTC. Encoded protein: CASSLRPSSYNEQFF. J is TRBJ2-1 and V is TRBV4-3; D ambiguous. Trimming removed 4 bases at V and 0 bases at J, with 10 bases between. CDR3 length: 15 amino acids. Germline V gene data show CDR1 as LGHNA and CDR2 as YSLEER.

J is TRBJ1-3 and V is TRBV28; D gene unclear. Trimming pared 6 bases from V and 0 bases from J, leaving 6 bases between. This CDR3 comprises 13 residues. CDR1 is MDHEN, CDR2 SYDVKM, per germline. CDR3 DNA: TGTGCCAGCAGCCTCAACTCTGGAAACACCATATATTTT. Translated: CASSLNSGNTIYF.

V usage is TRBV5-1 and J usage is TRBJ2-3, with 7 nucleotides matching TRBD1. V lost 4 bases and J lost 2; bases outside the gene matches: 4. Germline-derived CDR1 and CDR2 are SGHRS and YFSETQ. This CDR3 is 14 amino acids long. Here the CDR3 reads CASSPGQHTDTQYF. Written as DNA, the CDR3 is TGCGCCAGCAGCCCGGGACAGCACACAGATACGCAGTATTTT.

The genes are TRBV27 and TRBJ1-3; D might be TRBD1 (6 bases). The CDR3 has 15 residues. The germline V gene has CDR1 MNHEY and CDR2 SMNVEV (reference sequence). V gave up 5 bases and J gave up 0 bases, with 11 bases separating them. DNA of the CDR3: TGTGCCAGCAGTCAGGACAGAGCCTCTGGAAACACCATATATTTT. It specifies CASSQDRASGNTIYF.

The V and J genes are TRBV28 and TRBJ2-2; 8 bases align to TRBD1. CDR1 and CDR2 from the germline V gene are MDHEN and SYDVKM. With 4 bases clipped from V and 6 bases from J, the junction kept 10 bases outside the gene matches. This CDR3 is 16 amino acids long. The CDR3 sequence is CASSSLDRDGAGELFF. The DNA of the CDR3 is TGTGCCAGCAGTTCCTTGGACAGGGATGGGGCCGGGGAGCTGTTTTTT.

The chain joins TRBV27 to TRBJ1-6; D may be TRBD1 (5 bases). Trimming shortened V by 3 bases and J by 7 bases, and 13 bases separated the two germline ends. This CDR3 region has 15 residues. Germline V lookup: CDR1 MNHEY, CDR2 SMNVEV (reference sequence). The CDR3 DNA reads as TGTGCCAGCAGTTTCGGGGGGGGTAAAAATTCACCCCTCCACTTT. Its translation: CASSFGGGKNSPLHF.

This rearrangement joins TRBV28 to TRBJ1-2, with no clear D. The CDR3 has 15 amino acids. Germline values: CDR1 MDHEN, CDR2 SYDVKM. Trimming pared 7 bases from V and 6 bases from J, leaving 21 bases between. The CDR3 region is CASTHYGFGVDGYTF. The CDR3 nucleotides read TGTGCCAGCACCCACTACGGCTTCGGGGTTGATGGCTACACCTTC.

The gene calls are TRBV4-1 and TRBJ2-1, with D perhaps TRBD2 (6 bases). V shed 1 base and J shed 3 bases, with 22 bases lying between them. The CDR3 has 19 amino acids. Per germline, CDR1 MGHRA and CDR2 YSYEKL. The CDR3, as DNA: TGCGCCAGCAGCCAAGGTATCCTTCGGCGCGGGACGAGCTACAATGAGCAGTTCTTC. Translated: CASSQGILRRGTSYNEQFF.

In its sample, this clone was seen once. The J gene is TRBJ1-5, the V gene TRBV28, with D maybe TRBD1 (6 bases). CDR3 length: 16 residues. The germline V and J ends were trimmed by 5 bases and 6 bases, with 20 bases remaining between them. Germline CDR1 reads MDHEN; CDR2 reads SYDVKM. CDR3 in amino acids: CASSRGDIFGGQPQHF. The CDR3 DNA reads as TGTGCCAGCAGTCGGGGGGACATATTCGGCGGTCAGCCCCAGCATTTT.

The J gene is TRBJ2-5, the V gene TRBV5-4; D possibly corresponds to TRBD1 (6 bases). The CDR3 contains 15 residues. From germline, CDR1 is SGHNT and CDR2 YYREEE (reference sequence). V was shortened by 2 bases and J by 4 bases, with 15 bases between the two germline ends. The CDR3 is CASSLDSDRIETQYF. CDR3 in DNA: TGTGCCAGCAGCTTAGATTCCGACAGGATAGAGACCCAGTACTTC.

The chain is built from TRBV5-4 and TRBJ1-1; D is unresolved. Deletions cut 0 bases from V and 5 bases from J, with 14 bases between. The CDR3 loop spans 15 amino acids. Germline-derived CDR1 and CDR2 are SGHNT and YYREEE (reference sequence). CDR3 in amino acids: CASSLEGGVGTEAFF. For the CDR3, the DNA is TGTGCCAGCAGCTTGGAGGGTGGGGTAGGGACTGAAGCTTTCTTT.

The chain recombines TRBV6-5 with TRBJ1-5, with 7 bases aligning to TRBD1. V was clipped by 6 bases and J by 5 bases; unmatched bases: 7. Germline CDR1 MNHEY, CDR2 SVGAGI. The CDR3 spans 14 residues. CDR3: CASRRTQGDQPQHF. DNA for the CDR3: TGTGCCAGCAGACGGACTCAGGGGGATCAGCCCCAGCATTTT.

The gene calls are TRBV9 and TRBJ2-2, with TRBD1 matching over 12 bases. J lost 6 bases, V lost 4 bases, and 4 bases had no gene match. Germline CDR1 SGDLS, CDR2 YYNGEE. The CDR3 length is 15 residues. As DNA, the CDR3 is TGTGCCAGCAGCAACCGGGACAGGGGGCCCGGGGAGCTGTTTTTT. Residues: CASSNRDRGPGELFF.

The gene calls are TRBV16 and TRBJ2-7, with D hard to call. This CDR3 contains 15 residues. The germline V gene has CDR1 KGHSY and CDR2 FQNENV. V was pared by 4 bases and J by 2 bases, with 15 bases between. The CDR3 protein is CASSPLPDAPYEQYF. CDR3 coding DNA: TGTGCCAGCAGCCCGTTACCGGACGCACCCTACGAGCAGTACTTC.

This clone was observed a handful of times. The rearrangement uses TRBV30 and TRBJ1-2; TRBD1 is a possible D gene (5 bases). V was cut by 6 bases and J by 7 bases, with 21 bases left in between. The CDR3 extends over 14 amino acids. Looked up from germline, CDR1 is GTSNPN and CDR2 is SVGIG (reference sequence). The CDR3 nucleotides read TGTGCCTGTCCTTACCGGCGGACAATTCGTGGCTACACCTTC. Its protein is CACPYRRTIRGYTF.

This chain's CDR3 is CASSDSPVSSGANVLTF. In DNA, the CDR3 is TGTGCCAGCAGTGATTCCCCCGTTAGCTCTGGGGCCAACGTCCTGACTTTC. The chain employs TRBV6-1 and TRBJ2-6; D unresolved. This CDR3 has 17 amino acids. The V gene's germline CDR1 is MNHNS and CDR2 SASEGT. V was clipped by 3 bases and J by 0 bases, with 12 bases between them.

This chain connects TRBV28 to TRBJ2-5; tentatively, D is TRBD1 (6 bases). CDR3 length equals 14 residues. CDR1 and CDR2 (germline): MDHEN, SYDVKM. The germline V and J ends were trimmed by 3 bases and 3 bases, with 11 bases remaining between them. The CDR3 bases are TGTGCCAGCAGTTTTTCGGCAGGGGAAGAGACCCAGTACTTC. Encoded protein: CASSFSAGEETQYF.

The gene calls are TRBV7-2 and TRBJ2-4, with 8 bases matching TRBD1. The CDR3 is 15 residues long. The V gene end was trimmed by 1 base and the J gene end by 8 bases; junction bases not matched to a gene: 7. CDR1 and CDR2 (germline): SGHTA, FQGNSA. The CDR3 region has the DNA TGTGCCAGCAGCTTAGAGGGCAGGGGGCAGGACATTCAGTACTTC. Protein product: CASSLEGRGQDIQYF.

This clone has more than one count but fewer than ten. This sequence joins TRBV11-2 and TRBJ2-7, with 9 positions matching TRBD2. Germline V gene sequence: CDR1 SGHAT, CDR2 FQNNGV. The CDR3 covers 14 residues. With V trimmed by 5 bases and J by 3 bases, 5 bases remained unmatched. This CDR3 is CASSQTSGHYEQYF. CDR3 coding DNA: TGTGCCAGCAGCCAAACTAGCGGGCACTACGAGCAGTACTTC.

The genes are TRBV19 and TRBJ2-2; D may be TRBD1 (6 bases). The CDR3 loop spans 15 amino acids. The germline gives CDR1 LNHDA, CDR2 SQIVND (reference sequence). The V end was cut by 6 bases, the J end by 0 bases, with 11 bases between. The CDR3 DNA reads TGTGCCAGTAGGCAGACAGGAACGAACACCGGGGAGCTGTTTTTT. Protein: CASRQTGTNTGELFF.

The chain links TRBV29-1 to TRBJ1-1, with D possibly being TRBD1 (6 bases). Germline CDR1 is SQVTM and CDR2 is ANQGSEA. Trimming removed 7 bases at V and 8 bases at J, with 11 bases between. This CDR3 has 10 amino acids. CDR3 DNA sequence: TGCAGCGCCGGACAGCCCGAAGCTTTCTTT. Translation gives CSAGQPEAFF.